A selection of T cell receptor beta chains follows, all from one sample in a study of shared clonotypes between healthy human individuals. Here immunoSEQ multiplex PCR was the method, and the copy in TCRdb shows in-frame clones only, minus some. Among about 590,000 clones listed, around 95% were seen once. Sequencing was performed on naive CD8+ T cells sorted from blood. The receptor source for this set is a young woman in good health. CDR3s include the opening cysteine and the closing phenylalanine or tryptophan. A D gene is named only where the DNA matches it firmly. Clone size is not always given. Where it is, it says once, few, many or a class for expanded clones.

>TRBJ2-3|.|TRBD2|TRBV29-1
TGCAGCCAAGCACCGGGACTAGCGGGAGAAAATACGCAGTATTTT
CSQAPGLAGENTQYF
>TRBJ2-1|few|TRBD2|TRBV9
TGTGCCAGCAGCCCGGGGGGCAATGAGCAGTTCTTC
CASSPGGNEQFF
>TRBJ2-5|.|TRBD2|TRBV9
TGTGCCAGCAGCGCTCATCCGGGACTAGCGGGAGAAGAGACCCAGTACTTC
CASSAHPGLAGEETQYF
>TRBJ1-4|.|.|TRBV10-2
TGCGCCAGCAGTGCTGACTGGCAAAAACTGTTTTTT
CASSADWQKLFF
>TRBJ2-1|.|TRBD2|TRBV5-8
TGTGCCAGCAGCTTGGAGGGGACTAGCGACAATGAGCAGTTCTTC
CASSLEGTSDNEQFF
>TRBJ2-1|.|TRBD2|TRBV27
TGTGCCAGCAGCCCGGGGACTAGCGGGATAGGTGAGCAGTTCTTC
CASSPGTSGIGEQFF
>TRBJ1-1|.|.|TRBV30
TGTGCCTGGAGTAGCGGGGGGTCGGGGACTGAAGCTTTCTTT
CAWSSGGSGTEAFF
>TRBJ1-1|.|.|TRBV27
TGTGCCAGCAGTTGGGGGATGGGAGCTGAAGCTTTCTTT
CASSWGMGAEAFF
>TRBJ1-1|.|.|TRBV9
TGTGCCAGCAGCGTAGCTGACGGCTTCACTGAAGCTTTCTTT
CASSVADGFTEAFF
>TRBJ2-1|.|TRBD2|TRBV19
TGTGCCACTCGCCTAGCGGGAGTGCCTAATGAGCAGTTCTTC
CATRLAGVPNEQFF
>TRBJ2-7|.|.|TRBV6-5
TGTGCCAGCAGTTACGGGACGGGCTACGAGCAGTACTTC
CASSYGTGYEQYF
>TRBJ2-7|.|TRBD2|TRBV27
TGTGCCAGCAGCCCGGGACTAGTGGGATTGAGTGAGCAGTACTTC
CASSPGLVGLSEQYF
>TRBJ2-7|.|.|TRBV27
TGTGCCAGCAGTTACTCAGGGGTCTACGAGCAGTACTTC
CASSYSGVYEQYF
>TRBJ1-1|.|.|TRBV19
TGTGCCAGTAGCGAGGGACGGCCGGGGGCTTTCTTT
CASSEGRPGAFF
>TRBJ2-2|.|TRBD2|TRBV7-6
TGTGCCAGCAGCCCAGCGGGAGTTCAGGAAGAGAACACCGGGGAGCTGTTTTTT
CASSPAGVQEENTGELFF
>TRBJ1-2|.|.|TRBV19
TGTGCCACCCAAGACCCGGGCGACGCCTACTATGGCTACACCTTC
CATQDPGDAYYGYTF
>TRBJ2-6|.|.|TRBV30
TGTGCCTGGAGTCCCCGCTCTGGGGCCAACGTCCTGACTTTC
CAWSPRSGANVLTF
>TRBJ1-5|.|TRBD1|TRBV6-5
TGTGCCAGCAGTCCCGGGACAGGGTTTGGTCAGCCCCAGCATTTT
CASSPGTGFGQPQHF
>TRBJ2-5|once|TRBD1|TRBV5-4
TGTGCCAGCAGGAATAGGACAGGCGGTACAGAGACCCAGTACTTC
CASRNRTGGTETQYF
>TRBJ2-1|.|.|TRBV12-5
TGTGCTAGTGGTCCCGAGAATGAGCAGTTCTTC
CASGPENEQFF
>TRBJ2-5|.|.|TRBV4-1
TGCGCCAGCAGCCAAGAAAATTGGCAGGAGACCCAGTACTTC
CASSQENWQETQYF
>TRBJ2-1|.|TRBD2|TRBV6-4
TGTGCCAGCAGTGAACTAGCGGGCTACAATGAGCAGTTCTTC
CASSELAGYNEQFF
>TRBJ2-1|.|.|TRBV10-2
TGCGCCAGCAGTGTGGACGGTACTTACAATGAGCAGTTCTTC
CASSVDGTYNEQFF
>TRBJ1-1|.|TRBD1|TRBV5-1
TGCGCCAGCAGCTGGGACAGCAACACTGAAGCTTTCTTT
CASSWDSNTEAFF
>TRBJ2-3|.|.|TRBV29-1
TGCAGCGTTGGCTCGATGGGAAGCACAGATACGCAGTATTTT
CSVGSMGSTDTQYF
>TRBJ1-5|.|.|TRBV9
TGTGCCAGCAGCGTAGATGGGGACCAGCCCCAGCATTTT
CASSVDGDQPQHF
>TRBJ2-7|.|TRBD2|TRBV6-5
TGTGCCAGCAAGGCGGGGGTGAGAGCCTCCTACGAGCAGTACTTC
CASKAGVRASYEQYF
>TRBJ2-1|.|TRBD2|TRBV19
TGTGCCAGTAGTATGGCTAGCGGGAGTGGCTACAATGAGCAGTTCTTC
CASSMASGSGYNEQFF
>TRBJ1-1|.|.|TRBV4-1
TGCGCCAGCAGCCTTTTAACGGCCTCCGCCGCCCGAACTGAAGCTTTCTTT
CASSLLTASAARTEAFF
>TRBJ2-7|once|TRBD1|TRBV5-6
TGTGCCAGCAGCCATTGGGACAGGGGGTCCTACGAGCAGTACTTC
CASSHWDRGSYEQYF
>TRBJ2-2|.|.|TRBV5-4
TGTGCCAGCAGCTTGACTAGCCTCATGAACACCGGGGAGCTGTTTTTT
CASSLTSLMNTGELFF
>TRBJ1-2|once|.|TRBV20-1
TGCAGTGCTAGATATTCCCCCGGCTACACCTTC
CSARYSPGYTF
>TRBJ2-2|.|.|TRBV14
TGTGCCAGCAGCCCGTTCGACGGGACGAACACCGGGGAGCTGTTTTTT
CASSPFDGTNTGELFF
>TRBJ2-7|.|.|TRBV27
TGTGCCAGCAGTTATTCTACCTACGAGCAGTACTTC
CASSYSTYEQYF
>TRBJ2-5|.|.|TRBV11-2
TGTGCCAGCAGCTTAGAAGGGGGAGAGACCCAGTACTTC
CASSLEGGETQYF
>TRBJ2-7|.|.|TRBV27
TGTGCCACCGAGGGGGGGTTGGACGAGCAGTACTTC
CATEGGLDEQYF
>TRBJ2-2|.|.|TRBV4-2
TGTGCCAGCAGCCAAGAAGGATATAGTGGGTTAGTGGGGGAGCTGTTTTTT
CASSQEGYSGLVGELFF
>TRBJ2-2|.|.|TRBV28
TGTGCCAGCAGTTTATGGACCGGGGCAACCTTCCACACCGGGGAGCTGTTTTTT
CASSLWTGATFHTGELFF
>TRBJ2-1|.|.|TRBV9
TGTGCCAGCAGCATCGGGGGCGCCGCGGACAATGAGCAGTTCTTC
CASSIGGAADNEQFF
>TRBJ2-7|.|.|TRBV7-3
TGTGCCAGCAGCTTAGGCGGGATGGACTACGAGCAGTACTTC
CASSLGGMDYEQYF
>TRBJ1-3|.|TRBD1|TRBV10-3
TGTGCCATCAGTGAAGGACAGGCGGGGTCTGGAAACACCATATATTTT
CAISEGQAGSGNTIYF
>TRBJ1-1|.|TRBD1|TRBV19
TGTGCCAGTGCAGGGGGCCGGGCTGAAGCTTTCTTT
CASAGGRAEAFF